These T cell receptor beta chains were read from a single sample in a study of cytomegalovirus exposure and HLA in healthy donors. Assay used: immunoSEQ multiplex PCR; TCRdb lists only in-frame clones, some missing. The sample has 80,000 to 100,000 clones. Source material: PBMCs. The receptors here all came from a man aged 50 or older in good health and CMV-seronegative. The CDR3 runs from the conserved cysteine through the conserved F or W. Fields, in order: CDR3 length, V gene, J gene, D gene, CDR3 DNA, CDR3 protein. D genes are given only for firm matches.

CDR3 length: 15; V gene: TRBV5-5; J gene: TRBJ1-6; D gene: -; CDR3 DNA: TGTGCCAGCAGCCAGGGTGGGGGGTGGAATTCACCCCTCCACTTT; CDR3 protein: CASSQGGGWNSPLHF
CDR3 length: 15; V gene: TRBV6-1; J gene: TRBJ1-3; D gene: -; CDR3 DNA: TGTGCCAGCAGTGAACCTACAGGGTTTGGAAACACCATATATTTT; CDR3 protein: CASSEPTGFGNTIYF
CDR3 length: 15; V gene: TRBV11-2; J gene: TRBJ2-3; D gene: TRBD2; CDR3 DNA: TGTGCCAGCAGCTTAGGGACTAGCGGGGGCTCTACGTTGTATTTT; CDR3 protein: CASSLGTSGGSTLYF
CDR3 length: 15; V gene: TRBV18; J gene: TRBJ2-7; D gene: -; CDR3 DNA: TGTGCCAGCTCACCCTCCGGGACTCCTTCCTACGAGCAGTACTTC; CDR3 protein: CASSPSGTPSYEQYF
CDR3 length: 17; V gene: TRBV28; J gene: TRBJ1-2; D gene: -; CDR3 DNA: TGTGCCAGCGGCCTAGCTACTGGGGATCACCTTTCCAATGGCTACACCTTC; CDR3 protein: CASGLATGDHLSNGYTF
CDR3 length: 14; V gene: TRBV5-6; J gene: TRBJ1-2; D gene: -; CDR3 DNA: TGTGCCAGCAGCTTGCATACAGGTCGTGTGGGCTACACCTTC; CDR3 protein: CASSLHTGRVGYTF
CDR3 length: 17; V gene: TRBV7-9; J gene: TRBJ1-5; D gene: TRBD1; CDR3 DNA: TGTGCCAGCAGCTTAGGGCGATCGGACAGGGGGCATCAGCCCCAGCATTTT; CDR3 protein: CASSLGRSDRGHQPQHF
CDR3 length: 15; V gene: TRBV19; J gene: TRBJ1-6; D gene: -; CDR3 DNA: TGTGCCAGTGCCCAGCGACAGGCGGATAATTCACCCCTCCACTTT; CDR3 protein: CASAQRQADNSPLHF
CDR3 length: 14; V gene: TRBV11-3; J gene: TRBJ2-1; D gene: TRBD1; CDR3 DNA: TGTGCCAGCAGCCAGACAGGGGTAAATAGAAGGCAGTTCTTC; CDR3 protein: CASSQTGVNRRQFF
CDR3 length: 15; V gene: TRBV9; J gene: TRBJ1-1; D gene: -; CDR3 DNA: TGTGCCAGCAGCTCACAGGGTAACCCGAACACTGAAGCTTTCTTT; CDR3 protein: CASSSQGNPNTEAFF
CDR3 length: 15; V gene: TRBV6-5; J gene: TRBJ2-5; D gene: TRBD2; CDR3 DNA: TGTGCCAGCAGTTACCCAACTAGCGGGAGGGAGACCCAGTACTTC; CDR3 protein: CASSYPTSGRETQYF
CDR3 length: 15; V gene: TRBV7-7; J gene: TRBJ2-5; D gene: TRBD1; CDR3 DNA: TGTGCTAGCAGCCCGAACAGGGGATACCAAGAGACCCAGTACTTC; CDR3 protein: CASSPNRGYQETQYF
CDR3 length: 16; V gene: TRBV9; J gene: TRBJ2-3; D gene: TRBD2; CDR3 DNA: TGTGCCAGCAGCCATTTGAGCCGGGGGGGCAGAGATACGCAGTATTTT; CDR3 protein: CASSHLSRGGRDTQYF
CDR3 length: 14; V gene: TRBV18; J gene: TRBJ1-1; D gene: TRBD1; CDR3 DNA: TGTGCCAGCTCAGCCGGGACAGGATGGACTGAAGCTTTCTTT; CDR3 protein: CASSAGTGWTEAFF
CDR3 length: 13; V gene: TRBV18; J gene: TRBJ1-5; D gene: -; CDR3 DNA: TGTGCCAGCTCCCCTACCGGCAATCAGCCCCAGCATTTT; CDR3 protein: CASSPTGNQPQHF
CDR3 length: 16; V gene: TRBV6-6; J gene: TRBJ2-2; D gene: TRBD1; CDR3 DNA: TGTGCCAGCAGTTACCCGGGACAGGGACCCACCGGGGAGCTGTTTTTT; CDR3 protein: CASSYPGQGPTGELFF
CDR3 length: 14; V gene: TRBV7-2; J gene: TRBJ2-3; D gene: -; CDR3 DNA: TGTGCCAGCAGCTTAGCGCTAACCGGCGGTACGCAGTATTTT; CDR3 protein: CASSLALTGGTQYF
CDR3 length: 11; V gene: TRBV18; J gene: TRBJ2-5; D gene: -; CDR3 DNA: TGTGCCAGCTCAGCGACAGGGACCCAGTACTTC; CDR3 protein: CASSATGTQYF
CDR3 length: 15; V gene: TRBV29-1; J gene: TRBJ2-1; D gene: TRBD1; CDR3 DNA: TGCAGCGTCTATCCGGGACAGGGGATCGACAATGAGCAGTTCTTC; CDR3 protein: CSVYPGQGIDNEQFF
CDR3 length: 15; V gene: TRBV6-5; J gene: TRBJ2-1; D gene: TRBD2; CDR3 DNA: TGTGCCAGCAGTCGTAGCGGGGCTTACTACAATGAGCAGTTCTTC; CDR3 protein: CASSRSGAYYNEQFF
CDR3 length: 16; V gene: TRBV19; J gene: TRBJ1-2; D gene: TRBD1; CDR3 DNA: TGTGCCAGTAGCCAACTCGGACAGGGCAAATACTATGGCTACACCTTC; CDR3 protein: CASSQLGQGKYYGYTF
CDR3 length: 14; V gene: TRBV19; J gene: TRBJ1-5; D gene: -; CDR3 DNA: TGTGCCAGTAGTATAGGAGGAAGCAATCAGCCCCAGCATTTT; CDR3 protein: CASSIGGSNQPQHF
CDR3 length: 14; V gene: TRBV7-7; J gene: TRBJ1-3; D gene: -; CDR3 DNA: TGTGCTAGCAGCCCAGGGGACTCTGGAAACACCATATATTTT; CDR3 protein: CASSPGDSGNTIYF
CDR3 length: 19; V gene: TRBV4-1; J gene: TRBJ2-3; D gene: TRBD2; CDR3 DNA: TGCGCCAGCAGCCAAGGTCCGCGGCTAGCGGGGGGGAGCACAGATACGCAGTATTTT; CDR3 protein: CASSQGPRLAGGSTDTQYF
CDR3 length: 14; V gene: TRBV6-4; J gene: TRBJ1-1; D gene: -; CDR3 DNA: TGTGCCAGCGCAAGGAGGGGTGGGAACACTGAAGCTTTCTTT; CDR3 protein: CASARRGGNTEAFF
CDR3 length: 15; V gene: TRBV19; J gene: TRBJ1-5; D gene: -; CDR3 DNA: TGTGCCAGTAGTCAGGGCCCAGTTAGCAATCAGCCCCAGCATTTT; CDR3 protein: CASSQGPVSNQPQHF